Described below is a single T cell receptor (beta chain) sequence and its context. The source of the sample is a study of blood T cells in healthy people across ages. A J-beta primer mix and a sample-barcoded 5' primer were used in a second PCR of about 6 to 12 cycles. TCRdb fed the 5' RACE reads into MiXCR, producing one record per CDR3 protein. The data hold about a million distinct CDR3 sequences, with roughly half observed a single time. This CDR3 spans 13 amino acids. Trimming took 6 bases from V and 6 from J, leaving 12 bases between them. Germline CDR1 reads MDHEN; CDR2 reads SYDVKM. The clonotype originates from an older woman in good health. Sequencing was carried out using blood. This rearrangement joins TRBV28 to TRBJ2-1, with TRBD1 as a possible D gene (5 bases). CDR3 region: CASRKGHSNEQFF. CDR3 nucleotide sequence: TGTGCCAGCAGAAAAGGACATTCCAATGAGCAGTTCTTC.